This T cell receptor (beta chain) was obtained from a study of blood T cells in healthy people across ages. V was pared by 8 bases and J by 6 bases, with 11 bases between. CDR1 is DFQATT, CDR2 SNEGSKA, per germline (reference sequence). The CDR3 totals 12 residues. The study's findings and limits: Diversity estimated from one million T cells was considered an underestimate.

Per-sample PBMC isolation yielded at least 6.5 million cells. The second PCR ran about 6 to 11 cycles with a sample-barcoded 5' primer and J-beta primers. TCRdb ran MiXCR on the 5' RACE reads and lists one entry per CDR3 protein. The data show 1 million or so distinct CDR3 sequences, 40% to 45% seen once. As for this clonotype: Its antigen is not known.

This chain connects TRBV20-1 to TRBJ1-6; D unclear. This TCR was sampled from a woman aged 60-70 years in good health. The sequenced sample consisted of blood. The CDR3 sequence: CSSARTNSPLHF. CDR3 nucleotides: TGCAGTTCTGCTCGTACTAATTCACCCCTCCACTTT.